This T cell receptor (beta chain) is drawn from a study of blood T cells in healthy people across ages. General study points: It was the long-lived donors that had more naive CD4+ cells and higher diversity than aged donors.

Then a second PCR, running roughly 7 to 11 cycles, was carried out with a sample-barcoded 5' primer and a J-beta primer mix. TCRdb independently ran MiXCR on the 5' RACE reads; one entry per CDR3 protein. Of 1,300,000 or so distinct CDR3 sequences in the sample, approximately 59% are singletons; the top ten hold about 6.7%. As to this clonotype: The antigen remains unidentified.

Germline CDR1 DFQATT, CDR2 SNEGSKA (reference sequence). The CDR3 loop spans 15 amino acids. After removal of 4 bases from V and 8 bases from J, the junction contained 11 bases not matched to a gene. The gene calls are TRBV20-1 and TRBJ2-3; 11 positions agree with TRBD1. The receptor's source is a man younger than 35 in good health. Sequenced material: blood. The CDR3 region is CSAKIGQGAVGTQYF. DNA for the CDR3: TGCAGTGCTAAAATCGGACAGGGGGCAGTGGGTACGCAGTATTTT.